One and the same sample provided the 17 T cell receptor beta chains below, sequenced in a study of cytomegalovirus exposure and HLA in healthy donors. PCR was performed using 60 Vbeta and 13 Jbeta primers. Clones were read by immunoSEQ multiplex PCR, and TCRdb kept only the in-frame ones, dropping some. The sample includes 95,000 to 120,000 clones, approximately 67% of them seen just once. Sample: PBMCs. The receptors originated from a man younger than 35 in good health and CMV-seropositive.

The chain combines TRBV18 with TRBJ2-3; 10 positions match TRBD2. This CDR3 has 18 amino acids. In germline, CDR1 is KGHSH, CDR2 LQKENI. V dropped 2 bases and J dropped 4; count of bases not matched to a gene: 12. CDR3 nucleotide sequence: TGTGCCAGCTCACCAGTGGCTAGCGGGGGAGGAGTTGCAGATACGCAGTATTTT. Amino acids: CASSPVASGGGVADTQYF.

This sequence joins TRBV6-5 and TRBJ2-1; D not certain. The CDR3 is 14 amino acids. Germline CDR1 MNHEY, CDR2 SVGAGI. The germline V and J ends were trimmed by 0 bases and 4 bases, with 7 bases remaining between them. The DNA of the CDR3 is TGTGCCAGCAGTTACTCGAATCGGTACAATGAGCAGTTCTTC. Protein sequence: CASSYSNRYNEQFF.

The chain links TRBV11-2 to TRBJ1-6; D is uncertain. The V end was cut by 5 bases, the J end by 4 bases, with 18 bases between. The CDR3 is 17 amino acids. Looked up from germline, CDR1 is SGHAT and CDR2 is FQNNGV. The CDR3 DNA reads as TGTGCCAGCAGCCCTTCGTGGCCTCCGGGGTATAATTCACCCCTCCACTTT. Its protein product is CASSPSWPPGYNSPLHF.

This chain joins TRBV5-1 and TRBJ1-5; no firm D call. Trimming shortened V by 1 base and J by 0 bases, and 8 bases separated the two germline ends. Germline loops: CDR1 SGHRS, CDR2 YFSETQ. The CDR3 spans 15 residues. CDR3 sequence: CASSLLPDSNQPQHF. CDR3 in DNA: TGCGCCAGCAGCTTGCTCCCAGATAGCAATCAGCCCCAGCATTTT.

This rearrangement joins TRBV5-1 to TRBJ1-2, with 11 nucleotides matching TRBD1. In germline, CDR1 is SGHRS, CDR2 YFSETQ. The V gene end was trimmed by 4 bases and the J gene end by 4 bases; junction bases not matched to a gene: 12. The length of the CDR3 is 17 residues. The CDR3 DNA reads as TGCGCCAGCAGCCCCGGGACAGGGGGTTATGTAGGCTATGGCTACACCTTC. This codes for CASSPGTGGYVGYGYTF.

The chain's CDR3 is CASSYSQGFQGNTIYF. In nucleotides, the CDR3 is TGTGCCAGCAGTTACTCTCAGGGTTTTCAGGGAAACACCATATATTTT. The chain links TRBV6-6 to TRBJ1-3; D is possibly TRBD1 (5 bases). In germline, CDR1 is MNHNY, CDR2 SVGAGI (reference sequence). This CDR3 spans 16 amino acids. The V end lost 0 bases, the J end lost 4 bases, and 13 bases lay between the germline ends.

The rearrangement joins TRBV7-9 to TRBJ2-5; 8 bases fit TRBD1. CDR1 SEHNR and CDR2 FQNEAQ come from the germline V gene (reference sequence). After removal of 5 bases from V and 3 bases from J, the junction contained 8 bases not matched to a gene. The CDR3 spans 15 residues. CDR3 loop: CASSEGQALEETQYF. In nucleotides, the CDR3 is TGTGCCAGCAGCGAGGGACAGGCACTAGAAGAGACCCAGTACTTC. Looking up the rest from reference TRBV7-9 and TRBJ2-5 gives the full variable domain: DTGVSQNPRHKITKRGQNVTFRCDPISEHNRLYWYRQTLGQGPEFLTYFQNEAQLEKSRLLSDRFSAERPKGSFSTLEIQRTEQGDSAMYLCASSEGQALEETQYFGPGTRLLVL.

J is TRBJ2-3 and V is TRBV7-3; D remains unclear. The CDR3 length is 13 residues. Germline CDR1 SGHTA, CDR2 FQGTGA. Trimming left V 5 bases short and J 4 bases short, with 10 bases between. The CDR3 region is CASSLVFADTQYF. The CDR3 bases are TGTGCCAGCAGCCTCGTCTTTGCAGATACGCAGTATTTT.

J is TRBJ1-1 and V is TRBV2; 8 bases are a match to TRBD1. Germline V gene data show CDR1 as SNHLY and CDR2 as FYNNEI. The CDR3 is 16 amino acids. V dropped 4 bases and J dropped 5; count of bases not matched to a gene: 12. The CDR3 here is CASSGGRGRPETEAFF. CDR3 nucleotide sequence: TGTGCCAGCAGTGGGGGCAGGGGGCGGCCGGAGACTGAAGCTTTCTTT.

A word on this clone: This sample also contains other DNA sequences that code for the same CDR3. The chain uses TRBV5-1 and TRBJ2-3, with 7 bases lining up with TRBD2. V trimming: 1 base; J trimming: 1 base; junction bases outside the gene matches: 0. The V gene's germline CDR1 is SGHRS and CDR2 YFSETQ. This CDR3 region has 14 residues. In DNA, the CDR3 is TGCGCCAGCAGCTTGCGGGGGGGCACAGATACGCAGTATTTT. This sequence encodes CASSLRGGTDTQYF.

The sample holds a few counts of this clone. The CDR3 DNA reads TGTGCCAGCAGTTTAACCGGGACAGGGGGGTCCGAGCAGTACGTC. Amino acid sequence: CASSLTGTGGSEQYV. The V call is TRBV28, the J call TRBJ2-7, with 11 bases aligning to TRBD1. The J segment lost 6 bases and the V segment lost 2 bases, leaving 6 bases of the junction unmatched. CDR3 length equals 15 residues. From germline, CDR1 is MDHEN and CDR2 SYDVKM.

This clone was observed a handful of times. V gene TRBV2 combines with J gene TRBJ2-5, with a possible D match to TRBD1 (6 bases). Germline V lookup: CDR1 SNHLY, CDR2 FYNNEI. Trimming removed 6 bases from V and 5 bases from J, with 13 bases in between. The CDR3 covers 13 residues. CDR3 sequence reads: CASSGYREETQYF. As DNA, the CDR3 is TGTGCCAGCAGCGGATACAGGGAGGAGACCCAGTACTTC.

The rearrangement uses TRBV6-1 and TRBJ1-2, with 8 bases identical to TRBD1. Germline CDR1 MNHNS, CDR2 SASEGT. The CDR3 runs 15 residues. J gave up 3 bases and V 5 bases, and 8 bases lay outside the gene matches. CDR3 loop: CASSKVADRDYGYTF. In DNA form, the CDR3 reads TGTGCCAGCAGTAAAGTGGCGGACAGGGACTATGGCTACACCTTC.

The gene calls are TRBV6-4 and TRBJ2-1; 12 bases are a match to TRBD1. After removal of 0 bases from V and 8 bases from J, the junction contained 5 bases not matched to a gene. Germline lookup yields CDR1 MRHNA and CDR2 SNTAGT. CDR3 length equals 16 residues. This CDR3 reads CASSDSSGTGGYEQFF. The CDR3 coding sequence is TGTGCCAGCAGTGACTCTTCAGGGACAGGGGGCTATGAGCAGTTCTTC.

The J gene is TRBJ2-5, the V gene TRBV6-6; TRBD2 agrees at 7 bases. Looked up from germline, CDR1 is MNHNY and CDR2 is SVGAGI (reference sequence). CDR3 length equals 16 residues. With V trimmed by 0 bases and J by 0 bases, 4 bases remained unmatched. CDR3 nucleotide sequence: TGTGCCAGCAGTTACTCTCTTAGCGGGTACCAAGAGACCCAGTACTTC. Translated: CASSYSLSGYQETQYF.

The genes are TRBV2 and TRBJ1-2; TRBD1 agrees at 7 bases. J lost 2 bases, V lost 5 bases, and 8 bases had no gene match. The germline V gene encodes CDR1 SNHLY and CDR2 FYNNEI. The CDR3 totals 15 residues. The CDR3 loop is CASSFGQAKNYGYTF. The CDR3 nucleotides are TGTGCCAGCAGTTTCGGACAGGCCAAAAACTATGGCTACACCTTC.

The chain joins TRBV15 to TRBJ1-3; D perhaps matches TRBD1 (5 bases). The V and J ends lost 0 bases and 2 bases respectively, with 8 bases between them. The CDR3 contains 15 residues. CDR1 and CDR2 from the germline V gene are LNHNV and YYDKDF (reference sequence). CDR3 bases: TGTGCCACCAGCAGAGATAGGGGTGCTGGAAACACCATATATTTT. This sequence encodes CATSRDRGAGNTIYF.